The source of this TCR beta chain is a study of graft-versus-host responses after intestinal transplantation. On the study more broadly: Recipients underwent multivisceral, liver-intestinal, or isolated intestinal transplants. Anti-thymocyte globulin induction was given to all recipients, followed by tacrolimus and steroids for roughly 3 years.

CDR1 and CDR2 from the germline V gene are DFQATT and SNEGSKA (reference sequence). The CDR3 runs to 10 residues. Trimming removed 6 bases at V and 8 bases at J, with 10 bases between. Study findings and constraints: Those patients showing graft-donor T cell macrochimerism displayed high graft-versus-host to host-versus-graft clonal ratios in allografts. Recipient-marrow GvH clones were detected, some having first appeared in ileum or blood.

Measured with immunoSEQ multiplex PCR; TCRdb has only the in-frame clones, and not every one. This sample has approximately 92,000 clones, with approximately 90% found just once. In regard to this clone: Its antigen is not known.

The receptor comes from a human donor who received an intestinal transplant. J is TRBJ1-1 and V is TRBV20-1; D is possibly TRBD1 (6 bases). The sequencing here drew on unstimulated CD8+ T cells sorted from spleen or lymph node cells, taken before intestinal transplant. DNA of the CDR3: TGCAGTGCGGCGGACAGCGAAGCTTTCTTT. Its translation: CSAADSEAFF.